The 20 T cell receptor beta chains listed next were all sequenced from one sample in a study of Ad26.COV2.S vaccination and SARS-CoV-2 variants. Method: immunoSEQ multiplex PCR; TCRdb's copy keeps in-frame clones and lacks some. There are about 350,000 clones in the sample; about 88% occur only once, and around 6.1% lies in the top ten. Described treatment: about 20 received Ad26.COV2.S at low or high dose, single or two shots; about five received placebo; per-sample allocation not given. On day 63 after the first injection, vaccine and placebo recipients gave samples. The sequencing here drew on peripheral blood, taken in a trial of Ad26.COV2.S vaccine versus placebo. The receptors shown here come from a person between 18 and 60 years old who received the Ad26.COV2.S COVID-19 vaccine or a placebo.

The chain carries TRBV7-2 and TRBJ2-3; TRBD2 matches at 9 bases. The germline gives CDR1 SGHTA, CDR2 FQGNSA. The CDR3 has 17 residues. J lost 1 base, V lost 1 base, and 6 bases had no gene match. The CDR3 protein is CASSLGSGGVRTDTQYF. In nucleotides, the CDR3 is TGTGCCAGCAGCTTAGGTAGCGGGGGAGTCCGCACAGATACGCAGTATTTT.

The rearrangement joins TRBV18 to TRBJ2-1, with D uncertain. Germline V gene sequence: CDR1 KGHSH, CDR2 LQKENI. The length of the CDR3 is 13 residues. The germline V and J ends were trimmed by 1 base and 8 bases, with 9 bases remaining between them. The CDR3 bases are TGTGCCAGCTCACCACTGGTCCTCTATGAGCAGTTCTTC. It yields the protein CASSPLVLYEQFF.

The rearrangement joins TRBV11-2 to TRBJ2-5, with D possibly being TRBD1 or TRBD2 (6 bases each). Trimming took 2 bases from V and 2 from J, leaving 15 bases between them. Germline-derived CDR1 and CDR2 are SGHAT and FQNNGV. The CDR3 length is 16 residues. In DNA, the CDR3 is TGTGCCAGCAGCTTAACCTGGGGGGCCGCACAAGAGACCCAGTACTTC. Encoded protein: CASSLTWGAAQETQYF.

The chain's CDR3 is CASSTRWTPETYNEQFF. Here the CDR3 DNA reads TGTGCCAGCAGCACCCGGTGGACTCCGGAAACCTACAATGAGCAGTTCTTC. The chain links TRBV7-3 to TRBJ2-1, with a tentative D call TRBD2 (5 bases). This CDR3 is 17 amino acids long. V lost 5 bases to trimming and J lost 2 bases, with 19 bases between them. Germline-derived CDR1 and CDR2 are SGHTA and FQGTGA.

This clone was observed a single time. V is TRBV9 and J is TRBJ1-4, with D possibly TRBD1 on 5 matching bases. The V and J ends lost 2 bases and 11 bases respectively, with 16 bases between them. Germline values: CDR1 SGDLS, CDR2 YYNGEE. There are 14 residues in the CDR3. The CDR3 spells CASSVGTDLGKLFF. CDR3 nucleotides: TGTGCCAGCAGCGTCGGGACTGACTTGGGTAAACTGTTTTTT.

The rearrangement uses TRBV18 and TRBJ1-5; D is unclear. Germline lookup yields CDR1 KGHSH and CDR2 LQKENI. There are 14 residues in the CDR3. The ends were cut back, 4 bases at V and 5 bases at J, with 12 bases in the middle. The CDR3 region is CASSLAGGDQPQHF. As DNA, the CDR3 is TGTGCCAGCTCACTGGCAGGTGGGGATCAGCCCCAGCATTTT.

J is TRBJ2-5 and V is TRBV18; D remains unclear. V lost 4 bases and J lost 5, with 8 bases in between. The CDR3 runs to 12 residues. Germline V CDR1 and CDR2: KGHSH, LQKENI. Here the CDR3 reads CASSLGLETQYF. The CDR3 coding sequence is TGTGCCAGCTCACTAGGCCTCGAGACCCAGTACTTC.

This CDR3 reads CASSLSLGNQPQHF. The DNA for the CDR3 is TGTGCCAGCAGTTTAAGTTTGGGAAATCAGCCCCAGCATTTT. The V and J genes are TRBV27 and TRBJ1-5, with D hard to call. Germline loops: CDR1 MNHEY, CDR2 SMNVEV (reference sequence). The CDR3 sequence is 14 residues long. Trimming cost V 2 bases and J 4 bases, with 9 bases left between them.

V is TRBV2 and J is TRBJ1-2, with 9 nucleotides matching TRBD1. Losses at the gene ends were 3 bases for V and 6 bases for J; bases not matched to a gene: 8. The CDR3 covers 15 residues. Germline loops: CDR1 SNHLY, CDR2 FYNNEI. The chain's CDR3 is CASSDLQQGADGYTF. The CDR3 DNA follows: TGTGCCAGCAGTGATCTCCAACAGGGGGCGGATGGCTACACCTTC.

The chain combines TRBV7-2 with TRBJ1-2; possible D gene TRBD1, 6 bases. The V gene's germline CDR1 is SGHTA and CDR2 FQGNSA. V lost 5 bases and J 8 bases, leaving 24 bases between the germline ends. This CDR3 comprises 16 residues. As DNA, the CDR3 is TGTGCCAGCAGCCTAGAGGGAACAGGGACCCTCGGCGGCTACACCTTC. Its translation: CASSLEGTGTLGGYTF.

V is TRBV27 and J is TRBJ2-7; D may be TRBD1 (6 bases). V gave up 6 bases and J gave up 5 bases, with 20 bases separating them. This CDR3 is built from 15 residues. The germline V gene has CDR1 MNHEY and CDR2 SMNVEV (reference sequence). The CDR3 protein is CASRRPGAGDNEQYF. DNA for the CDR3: TGTGCCAGCAGACGCCCCGGGGCTGGGGACAACGAGCAGTACTTC.

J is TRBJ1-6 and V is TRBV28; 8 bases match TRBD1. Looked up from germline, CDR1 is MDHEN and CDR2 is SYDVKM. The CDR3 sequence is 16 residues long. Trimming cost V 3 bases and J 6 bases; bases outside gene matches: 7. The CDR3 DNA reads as TGTGCCAGCAGTTTTTGGACAGGGTTAGTTAATTCACCCCTCCACTTT. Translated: CASSFWTGLVNSPLHF.

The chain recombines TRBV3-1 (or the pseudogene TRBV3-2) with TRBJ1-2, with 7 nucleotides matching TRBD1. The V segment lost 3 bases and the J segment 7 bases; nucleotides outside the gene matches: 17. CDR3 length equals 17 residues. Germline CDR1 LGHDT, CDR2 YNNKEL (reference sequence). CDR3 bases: TGTGCCAGCAGCCACCTAAGACAGGGTAAGGTTGATTGTGGCTACACCTTC. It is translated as CASSHLRQGKVDCGYTF.

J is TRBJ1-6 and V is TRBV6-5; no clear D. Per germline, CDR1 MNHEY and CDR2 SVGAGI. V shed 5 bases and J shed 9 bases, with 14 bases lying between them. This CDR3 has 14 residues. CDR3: CASSRPAGTSPLHF. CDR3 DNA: TGTGCCAGCAGTCGTCCCGCTGGTACTTCACCCCTCCACTTT.

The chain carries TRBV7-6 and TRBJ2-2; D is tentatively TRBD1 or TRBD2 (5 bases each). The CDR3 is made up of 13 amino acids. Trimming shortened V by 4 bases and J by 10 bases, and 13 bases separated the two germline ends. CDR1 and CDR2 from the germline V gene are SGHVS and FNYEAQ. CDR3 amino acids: CASSSGAWEELFF. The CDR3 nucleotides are TGTGCCAGCAGCTCCGGGGCCTGGGAGGAGCTGTTTTTT.

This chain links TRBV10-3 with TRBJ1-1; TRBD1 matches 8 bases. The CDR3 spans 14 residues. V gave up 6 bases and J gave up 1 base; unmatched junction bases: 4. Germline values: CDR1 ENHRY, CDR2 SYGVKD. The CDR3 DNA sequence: TGTGCCATCAGGCCGGGACAGGAGAACACTGAAGCTTTCTTT. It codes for CAIRPGQENTEAFF.

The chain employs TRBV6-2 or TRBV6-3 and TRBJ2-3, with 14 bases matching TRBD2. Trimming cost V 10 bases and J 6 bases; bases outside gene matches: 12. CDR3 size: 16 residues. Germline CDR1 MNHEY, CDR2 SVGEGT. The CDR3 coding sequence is TGTGCCACCACTTACGGGACTAGCGGGGGTGGGGATACGCAGTATTTT. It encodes CATTYGTSGGGDTQYF.

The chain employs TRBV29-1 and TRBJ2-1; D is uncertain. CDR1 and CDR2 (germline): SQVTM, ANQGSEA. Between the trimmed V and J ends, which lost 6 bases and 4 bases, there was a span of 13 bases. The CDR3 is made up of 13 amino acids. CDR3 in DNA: TGCAGCGTCGCCGGGCATCTATACAATGAGCAGTTCTTC. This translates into CSVAGHLYNEQFF.

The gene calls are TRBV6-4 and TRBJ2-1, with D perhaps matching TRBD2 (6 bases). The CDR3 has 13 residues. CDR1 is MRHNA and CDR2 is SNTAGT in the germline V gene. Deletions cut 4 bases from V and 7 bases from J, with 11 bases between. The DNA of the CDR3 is TGTGCCAGCAGTGGGGAGGCAGGGAATGAGCAGTTCTTC. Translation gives CASSGEAGNEQFF.

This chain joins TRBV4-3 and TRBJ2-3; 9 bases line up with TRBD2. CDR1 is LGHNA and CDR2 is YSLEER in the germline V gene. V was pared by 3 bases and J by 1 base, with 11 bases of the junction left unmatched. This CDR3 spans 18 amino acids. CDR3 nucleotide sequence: TGCGCCAGCAGCCATGCAATACTAGCGGGTGTTCGCACAGATACGCAGTATTTT. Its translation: CASSHAILAGVRTDTQYF.